The clone carrying this T cell receptor (beta chain) was recorded a few times. Its target is unknown. The protocol was immunoSEQ multiplex PCR, while the TCRdb copy is restricted to in-frame clones and leaves out a portion. The data contain just under 20,000 clones, 70% to 75% of them seen just once; the ten biggest clones take up 20% to 25%. The data originate from a study of CD4 T cells in relation to SARS-CoV-2 and coronaviruses. The CDR3 spans 18 residues. Trimming cost V 0 bases and J 3 bases; bases outside gene matches: 9. Germline V gives CDR1 MGHRA, CDR2 YSYEKL. Unexposed donor CD4+ T cells date from about 2011-2018, before the COVID-19 pandemic. CD4+ T cells were isolated from the cells after around 10 days of culture.

The sequence was collected from a human donor in good health. The chain employs TRBV4-1 and TRBJ2-7; 12 bases line up with TRBD2. Sequenced: CD4+ T cells from PBMCs, cultured in vitro. This CDR3 reads CASSQDPETSGRIYEQYF. For the CDR3, the DNA is TGCGCCAGCAGCCAAGATCCGGAGACTAGCGGGAGAATCTACGAGCAGTACTTC.